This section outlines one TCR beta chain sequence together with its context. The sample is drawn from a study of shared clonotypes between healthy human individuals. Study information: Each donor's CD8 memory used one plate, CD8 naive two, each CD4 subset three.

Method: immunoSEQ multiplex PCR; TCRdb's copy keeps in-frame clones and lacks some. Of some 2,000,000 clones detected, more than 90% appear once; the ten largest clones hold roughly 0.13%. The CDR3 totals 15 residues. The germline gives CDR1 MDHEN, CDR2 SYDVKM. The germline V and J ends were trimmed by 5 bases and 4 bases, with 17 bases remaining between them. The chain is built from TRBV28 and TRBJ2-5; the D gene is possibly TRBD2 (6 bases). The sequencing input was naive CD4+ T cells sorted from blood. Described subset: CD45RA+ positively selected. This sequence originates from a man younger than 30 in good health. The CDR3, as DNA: TGTGCCAGCAGTCCCCTGGGGGGAAGCGGAGAGACCCAGTACTTC. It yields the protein CASSPLGGSGETQYF.